Below are 23 T cell receptor beta chains sequenced from a single sample in a study of T cell repertoires in cytomegalovirus infection. TCRdb itself ran the reads through MiXCR, one entry per CDR3 protein. This repertoire shows about 920,000 distinct CDR3 sequences, around 30% found once; its top ten account for around 15%. Antigen specificity for these receptors is unknown. The sequenced sample was cultured CD8+ T cells from PBMCs, obtained from culture after CMV antigen stimulation. These receptors were taken from a human donor in good health (CMV status not recorded). Some clones in this sample may be carry-over from other donors' samples.

This clonotype occurred a few times. The chain carries TRBV19 and TRBJ1-1; D is unresolved. V was shortened by 3 bases and J by 3 bases, with 2 bases between the two germline ends. This CDR3 is 11 amino acids long. Per germline, CDR1 LNHDA and CDR2 SQIVND (reference sequence). The CDR3 nucleotides read TGTGCCAGTAGTATTCACACTGAAGCTTTCTTT. It encodes CASSIHTEAFF.

This clonotype was seen a few times. The chain joins TRBV2 to TRBJ2-1, with D possibly being TRBD1 (6 bases). This CDR3 has 13 residues. Germline V gene sequence: CDR1 SNHLY, CDR2 FYNNEI. V was clipped by 7 bases and J by 4 bases, with 11 bases between them. CDR3 loop: CASNGGNYNEQFF. Here the CDR3 DNA reads TGTGCCAGCAATGGGGGCAATTACAATGAGCAGTTCTTC.

The sample holds many counts of this clonotype. This chain uses TRBV7-8 with TRBJ1-4; D remains ambiguous. This CDR3 region has 17 residues. Trimming shortened V by 1 base and J by 2 bases, and 14 bases separated the two germline ends. Germline CDR1 and CDR2: SGHVS and FQNEAQ. CDR3 sequence reads: CASSLGAHGGTNEKLFF. CDR3 coding DNA: TGTGCCAGCAGCTTAGGGGCCCACGGTGGGACTAATGAAAAACTGTTTTTT.

The table lists this clonotype with a few counts. This chain connects TRBV19 to TRBJ2-3, with TRBD2 matching over 8 bases. The CDR3 has 15 amino acids. Germline V gives CDR1 LNHDA, CDR2 SQIVND (reference sequence). V lost 2 bases, J lost 0 bases, and 1 base stayed unmatched. The chain's CDR3 is CASSISGGSTDTQYF. The CDR3 DNA follows: TGTGCCAGTAGTATAAGCGGGGGTAGCACAGATACGCAGTATTTT.

This clonotype was picked up many times. This sequence joins TRBV7-8 and TRBJ2-3; 9 bases fit TRBD2. Per the germline V gene, CDR1 is SGHVS and CDR2 is FQNEAQ. The CDR3 runs 17 residues. V shed 5 bases, J shed 0 bases, and the junction held 9 bases outside the gene matches. The CDR3 here is CASSHLAGHLSTDTQYF. The CDR3 DNA follows: TGTGCCAGCAGCCACCTAGCGGGGCATCTGAGCACAGATACGCAGTATTTT.

Many counts were recorded for this clonotype. This chain uses TRBV7-2 with TRBJ1-5; perhaps TRBD1 as D (5 bases). The CDR3 totals 14 residues. The V gene lost 0 bases and the J gene lost 6 bases, with 9 bases spanning the gap. In germline, CDR1 is SGHTA, CDR2 FQGNSA. The CDR3 region is CASSLAIGAQPQHF. The CDR3 DNA reads as TGTGCCAGCAGCTTAGCGATTGGGGCTCAGCCCCAGCATTTT.

This clonotype was detected a few times. This rearrangement joins TRBV6-6 to TRBJ1-1; D is undetermined. The CDR3 covers 12 residues. Germline CDR1 MNHNY, CDR2 SVGAGI (reference sequence). The V end was cut by 7 bases, the J end by 7 bases, with 13 bases between. For the CDR3, the DNA is TGTGCCAGCAATAAGGGAGCCGTTGAAGCTTTCTTT. This sequence encodes CASNKGAVEAFF.

This chain links TRBV6-2 or TRBV6-3 with TRBJ1-5; maybe TRBD1 (5 bases). Deletions cut 1 base from V and 0 bases from J, with 7 bases between. Germline CDR1 is MNHEY and CDR2 is SVGEGT. This CDR3 has 15 residues. DNA of the CDR3: TGTGCCAGCAGTTACTGGGGGAATAGCAATCAGCCCCAGCATTTT. Protein sequence: CASSYWGNSNQPQHF.

This chain links TRBV7-8 with TRBJ1-3; no clear D. CDR3 size: 17 residues. The V gene's germline CDR1 is SGHVS and CDR2 FQNEAQ. V gave up 1 base and J gave up 0 bases, with 13 bases separating them. CDR3 DNA: TGTGCCAGCAGCTTAGTTGATGGGGTCTACTCTGGAAACACCATATATTTT. This gives the protein CASSLVDGVYSGNTIYF.

This clonotype was recorded a few times. The V and J genes are TRBV29-1 and TRBJ2-7, with D unresolved. With 4 bases removed from V and 3 bases from J, the gap between germline ends came to 7 bases. The CDR3 has 11 amino acids. CDR1 and CDR2 from the germline V gene are SQVTM and ANQGSEA. The CDR3, as DNA: TGCAGCGTTGCCACCTACTACGAGCAGTACTTC. It translates to CSVATYYEQYF.

This chain joins TRBV6-5 and TRBJ2-4; TRBD1 matches at 11 bases. The CDR3 is 14 residues long. From germline, CDR1 is MNHEY and CDR2 SVGAGI. V shed 4 bases and J 9 bases; nucleotides not matched to a gene: 5. CDR3 loop: CASSSLDRGPIQYF. The DNA for the CDR3 is TGTGCCAGCAGTTCCCTGGACAGGGGGCCCATTCAGTACTTC.

In its sample, this clonotype was seen once. This chain links TRBV4-3 with TRBJ2-1; D possibly matches TRBD1 or TRBD2 (5 bases each). The germline V gene encodes CDR1 LGHNA and CDR2 YSLEER. Trimming shortened V by 3 bases and J by 8 bases, and 14 bases separated the two germline ends. This CDR3 has 14 residues. CDR3: CASSQGPVGDEQFF. CDR3 nucleotide sequence: TGCGCCAGCAGCCAGGGACCCGTTGGAGATGAGCAGTTCTTC.

The rearrangement joins TRBV4-1 to TRBJ1-4, with D perhaps TRBD1 (6 bases). Trimming stripped 0 bases from V and 5 bases from J, with 25 bases between. Germline CDR1 MGHRA, CDR2 YSYEKL. The CDR3 loop spans 20 amino acids. As DNA, the CDR3 is TGCGCCAGCAGCCAAGATCGGTTACAGGGAATGGTGGGATCGAATGAAAAACTGTTTTTT. Its protein is CASSQDRLQGMVGSNEKLFF.

This clonotype was counted a few times. This chain links TRBV4-3 with TRBJ1-6, with TRBD1 as a possible D gene (5 bases). Per the germline V gene, CDR1 is LGHNA and CDR2 is YSLEER. Trimming pared 4 bases from V and 8 bases from J, leaving 9 bases between. The CDR3 is made up of 13 amino acids. The CDR3 region has the DNA TGCGCCAGCAGCCCCAGGGTCGATTCACCCCTCCACTTT. This codes for CASSPRVDSPLHF.

This clonotype was counted ten times or more. The rearrangement uses TRBV19 and TRBJ1-1, with TRBD1 matching over 11 bases. The CDR3 is 15 amino acids. Germline V gene lookup returns CDR1 LNHDA and CDR2 SQIVND (reference sequence). V trimming: 5 bases; J trimming: 5 bases; junction bases outside the gene matches: 7. DNA of the CDR3: TGTGCCAGTAGTCGGACAGGGGGCGCGGGTACTGAAGCTTTCTTT. Protein product: CASSRTGGAGTEAFF.

The chain couples TRBV9 to TRBJ2-5, with 9 bases identical to TRBD2. After removal of 0 bases from V and 5 bases from J, the junction contained 11 bases not matched to a gene. The CDR3 length is 17 residues. In germline, CDR1 is SGDLS, CDR2 YYNGEE. The CDR3 DNA reads as TGTGCCAGCAGCGTAGGGGCAGCGGGGGGCCCCCGGGAGACCCAGTACTTC. This encodes CASSVGAAGGPRETQYF.

The sample holds one count of this clonotype. This sequence joins TRBV19 and TRBJ2-5, with 8 bases identical to TRBD1. V lost 6 bases to trimming and J lost 1 base; unmatched junction nucleotides: 1. CDR1 is LNHDA and CDR2 is SQIVND in the germline V gene (reference sequence). This CDR3 is 13 amino acids long. This CDR3 is CASRDRVQETQYF. The CDR3 DNA follows: TGTGCCAGTAGGGACAGGGTCCAAGAGACCCAGTACTTC.

The table lists this clonotype with a few counts. The chain employs TRBV5-1 and TRBJ2-3; D call uncertain. Germline CDR1 SGHRS, CDR2 YFSETQ. The CDR3 is 18 residues long. V dropped 0 bases and J dropped 0 bases, with 17 bases sitting between them. CDR3 residues: CASSLAVGNPKSTDTQYF. Here the CDR3 DNA reads TGCGCCAGCAGCTTGGCCGTGGGGAATCCTAAGAGCACAGATACGCAGTATTTT.

This clonotype was seen a handful of times. The V gene is TRBV20-1, the J gene TRBJ2-7; 8 bases fit TRBD1. Germline CDR1 is DFQATT and CDR2 is SNEGSKA (reference sequence). The V and J ends lost 3 bases and 4 bases, in that order; junction bases with no gene match: 8. This CDR3 has 14 amino acids. The DNA of the CDR3 is TGCAGTGCTAGGGACAGGGAAGGATCTTACGAGCAGTACGTC. Amino acids: CSARDREGSYEQYV.

In its sample, this clonotype was seen many times. V and J are TRBV7-9 and TRBJ1-1; D might be TRBD1 (5 bases). The CDR3 is 13 residues long. V gave up 4 bases and J gave up 6 bases, with 12 bases separating them. Germline-derived CDR1 and CDR2 are SEHNR and FQNEAQ (reference sequence). The CDR3 sequence: CASSSYRSSEAFF. CDR3 nucleotides: TGTGCCAGCAGCTCCTACAGGTCCTCTGAAGCTTTCTTT. Looking up the rest from reference TRBV7-9 and TRBJ1-1 gives the full variable domain: DTGVSQNPRHKITKRGQNVTFRCDPISEHNRLYWYRQTLGQGPEFLTYFQNEAQLEKSRLLSDRFSAERPKGSFSTLEIQRTEQGDSAMYLCASSSYRSSEAFFGQGTRLTVV.

The table lists this clonotype with many counts. The J gene is TRBJ1-1, the V gene TRBV7-6; TRBD1 might be the D (5 bases). The V end lost 8 bases, the J end lost 4 bases, and 11 bases lay between the germline ends. Germline V CDR1 and CDR2: SGHVS, FNYEAQ. The CDR3 extends over 12 amino acids. The DNA of the CDR3 is TGTGCCAGCCGGGACCGCCTCACTGAAGCTTTCTTT. Translation: CASRDRLTEAFF.

This chain joins TRBV29-1 and TRBJ1-1; possibly TRBD1 for D (6 bases). This CDR3 is 11 amino acids long. V was shortened by 6 bases and J by 7 bases, with 12 bases between the two germline ends. Germline-derived CDR1 and CDR2 are SQVTM and ANQGSEA. CDR3 nucleotides: TGCAGCGTGCAGACAGGAATTGAAGCTTTCTTT. Its translation: CSVQTGIEAFF.

This clonotype was seen many times. The chain is built from TRBV7-9 and TRBJ2-7, with D unresolved. Germline V gene data show CDR1 as SEHNR and CDR2 as FQNEAQ (reference sequence). Trimming removed 2 bases at V and 3 bases at J, with 5 bases between. The CDR3 is 12 residues long. The CDR3 region has the DNA TGTGCCAGCAGCTTATATGGCTACGAGCAGTACGTC. Protein sequence: CASSLYGYEQYV.